These 17 T cell receptor beta chains were sequenced from one sample in a study of identical twins. TCRdb independently ran MiXCR on the 5' RACE reads; one entry per CDR3 protein. The sample shows 200,000 to 300,000 distinct CDR3 sequences, about 11% of them seen only once. Sequencing used memory T cells sorted from blood. Receptor source: a man between 50 and 59 years old in good health.

This chain links TRBV20-1 with TRBJ2-3; 9 bases are shared with TRBD1. This CDR3 has 16 amino acids. Germline loops: CDR1 DFQATT, CDR2 SNEGSKA (reference sequence). Unmatched junction bases numbered 6, after V lost 0 bases and J lost 2 bases. The CDR3 region is CSARDLGQGTTDTQYF. The CDR3 DNA follows: TGCAGTGCTAGAGATCTCGGACAGGGGACCACAGATACGCAGTATTTT.

The CDR3 sequence: CASKSQTGVNTEAFF. The CDR3 DNA sequence: TGCGCCAGCAAATCACAAACCGGGGTGAACACTGAAGCTTTCTTT. The chain has TRBV5-1 and TRBJ1-1; D is unresolved. Trimming pared 6 bases from V and 0 bases from J, leaving 15 bases between. The CDR3 has 15 residues. CDR1 and CDR2 from the germline V gene are SGHRS and YFSETQ.

In its sample, this clonotype was seen a few times. This may come from a read error, since a much larger clone is one base off. This rearrangement joins TRBV7-2 to TRBJ2-1, with 8 positions matching TRBD1. Losses at the gene ends were 2 bases for V and 8 bases for J; bases not matched to a gene: 5. Germline CDR1 SGHTA, CDR2 FQGNSA. The CDR3 loop spans 14 amino acids. Here the CDR3 reads CASSLRQGHDEQFF. Here the CDR3 DNA reads TGTGCCAGCAGCTTAAGACAGGGGCACGATGAGCAGTTCTTC.

The chain combines TRBV7-2 with TRBJ2-6; D remains unclear. Trimming shortened V by 1 base and J by 0 bases, and 7 bases separated the two germline ends. This CDR3 contains 16 residues. Germline V gene lookup returns CDR1 SGHTA and CDR2 FQGNSA. CDR3 in amino acids: CASSLGVFSGANVLTF. CDR3 sequence (DNA): TGTGCCAGCAGCTTAGGGGTCTTCTCTGGGGCCAACGTCCTGACTTTC.

The chain links TRBV10-3 to TRBJ2-1, with TRBD2 matching 9 bases. Germline CDR1 reads ENHRY; CDR2 reads SYGVKD. This CDR3 contains 16 residues. Trimming at V came to 2 bases and at J to 7 bases, leaving 9 bases not matched to a gene. The CDR3 nucleotides read TGTGCCATCAGTGAGCACATAGCGGGAGCCCAGAATGAGCAGTTCTTC. It codes for CAISEHIAGAQNEQFF.

This clonotype has a count of ten or more. The V and J genes are TRBV4-2 and TRBJ2-7; D possibly matches TRBD1 or TRBD2 (5 bases each). V shed 4 bases and J shed 0 bases, with 16 bases lying between them. This CDR3 region has 16 residues. Germline CDR1 is LGHNA and CDR2 is YNFKEQ. The CDR3 DNA sequence: TGTGCCAGCAGCCGGCAAGGGAGTGGGGGCTCCTACGAGCAGTACTTC. The encoded protein is CASSRQGSGGSYEQYF.

The chain uses TRBV28 and TRBJ1-2, with 11 bases fitting TRBD1. CDR3 length equals 14 residues. Unmatched junction bases numbered 3, after V lost 5 bases and J lost 4 bases. Germline CDR1 is MDHEN and CDR2 is SYDVKM. The CDR3 DNA sequence: TGTGCCAGCAGTGGACAGGGGGCGGCCTATGGCTACACCTTC. Translated, it gives CASSGQGAAYGYTF.

This clonotype has more than one count but fewer than ten. The chain couples TRBV27 to TRBJ2-6; maybe TRBD1 (6 bases). This CDR3 is 16 amino acids long. Germline V CDR1 and CDR2: MNHEY, SMNVEV (reference sequence). V shed 3 bases and J shed 4 bases, with 13 bases lying between them. The CDR3 bases are TGTGCCAGCAGTTTTTATCAGGGGATGGGGGCCAACGTCCTGACTTTC. Translated: CASSFYQGMGANVLTF.

This clonotype has only a few counts. The chain uses TRBV5-6 and TRBJ2-5; no clear D gene. V lost 4 bases and J 3 bases, leaving 16 bases between the germline ends. The germline CDR1 and CDR2 sequences are SGHDT and YYEEEE. The CDR3 has 15 residues. DNA of the CDR3: TGTGCCAGCAGCGCGCTAAGAAGGGATAAAGAGACCCAGTACTTC. Its translation: CASSALRRDKETQYF.

This clonotype was observed many times. The chain is built from TRBV15 and TRBJ1-5; D gene ambiguous. Germline loops: CDR1 LNHNV, CDR2 YYDKDF (reference sequence). This CDR3 spans 13 amino acids. V was trimmed by 1 base and J by 2 bases, leaving 3 bases between them. DNA for the CDR3: TGTGCCACCAGCAGAGGCGGCAATCAGCCCCAGCATTTT. Translated, it gives CATSRGGNQPQHF.

In this sample, this clonotype turned up many times. CDR3 in DNA: TGTGCCATCAGTCCTGGGACTAGCGGGAACACCGGGGAGCTGTTTTTT. Translating gives CAISPGTSGNTGELFF. V gene TRBV10-3 combines with J gene TRBJ2-2; 11 bases align to TRBD2. Germline assignment: CDR1 ENHRY and CDR2 SYGVKD. V lost 5 bases and J lost 1; bases outside the gene matches: 3. There are 16 residues in the CDR3.

This clonotype came up many times. The chain joins TRBV6-1 to TRBJ1-2, with TRBD1 as a possible D gene (5 bases). The CDR3 runs 16 residues. Trimming pared 5 bases from V and 4 bases from J, leaving 20 bases between. Germline V gene data show CDR1 as MNHNS and CDR2 as SASEGT. The CDR3 DNA reads TGTGCCAGCAGTCCCGGTTATACAGGCCCGAGCTATGGCTACACCTTC. It encodes CASSPGYTGPSYGYTF.

This clonotype was seen only a few times. This chain connects TRBV5-1 to TRBJ2-1; tentative D call: TRBD1 (6 bases). The CDR3 is made up of 14 amino acids. Germline V lookup: CDR1 SGHRS, CDR2 YFSETQ. The germline V and J ends were trimmed by 0 bases and 9 bases, with 13 bases remaining between them. The CDR3 bases are TGCGCCAGCAGCTTGGTTGGATCAGGGGTTGAGCAGTTCTTC. Amino acid sequence: CASSLVGSGVEQFF.

The chain carries TRBV4-1 and TRBJ1-1; D not resolved. The germline V gene has CDR1 MGHRA and CDR2 YSYEKL. V dropped 0 bases and J dropped 1 base, with 9 bases sitting between them. The CDR3 runs to 15 residues. The CDR3 DNA reads as TGCGCCAGCAGCCAAGATGGACGTCAGAACACTGAAGCTTTCTTT. Its translation is CASSQDGRQNTEAFF.

Points on this clonotype: This may be a read error, as it is one base from a much larger clone. This chain uses TRBV6-1 with TRBJ2-1, with D hard to call. This CDR3 spans 15 amino acids. CDR1 is MNHNS, CDR2 SASEGT, per germline. Here the CDR3 DNA reads TGTGCCAGCAGTGTCAATCCGGGTAGTTACAATGGGCAGTTCTTC. Translated, it gives CASSVNPGSYNGQFF.

The sample holds a few counts of this clonotype. The chain is built from TRBV20-1 and TRBJ2-4; 13 bases agree with TRBD2. J lost 10 bases, V lost 3 bases, and 9 bases had no gene match. This CDR3 has 15 residues. Germline values: CDR1 DFQATT, CDR2 SNEGSKA (reference sequence). In DNA form, the CDR3 reads TGCAGTGCTAGCCCCGGACTAGCGGGAGTCGGAATTCAGTACTTC. It yields the protein CSASPGLAGVGIQYF.

This clonotype was recorded at least ten times. The CDR3 bases are TGCAGCGGGCGGCGTCTAAGCACAGATACGCAGTATTTT. This codes for CSGRRLSTDTQYF. This chain connects TRBV20-1 to TRBJ2-3, with D unclear. The CDR3 has 13 amino acids. Germline CDR1 and CDR2: DFQATT and SNEGSKA (reference sequence).